These T cell receptor beta chains were read from a single sample in a study of T cell repertoires in cytomegalovirus infection. These receptors' targets are unknown. TCRdb independently ran MiXCR on the reads; one entry per CDR3 protein. The top ten clones hold 55% to 75% of a sample with tens of thousands of distinct CDR3 sequences, 20% to 25% of them seen once. The sample in question was CD8+ T cells from cultured PBMCs, obtained from culture after CMV antigen stimulation. Receptor source: a human donor in good health (CMV status not recorded). Some clones in this sample may be carry-over from other donors' samples. Each CDR3 is given without its conserved first and last residue. Rows may omit the clone size; those that give it use once, few, many or a size class.

v_call clone_size cdr3_aa
TRBV5-6 few ASRLWGGNTEAF
TRBV6-5 - ASSYSAYPWEQY
TRBV7-2 - ASSLRVFTDTQY
TRBV4-1 - ASSQITENTEAF
TRBV5-8 - ASSTGASSYEQF
TRBV4-1 - ASSQAGSYT
TRBV4-1 many ASSQEDVGHKTQY
TRBV7-9 few ASSLNRQGGPLH
TRBV3-1 - ASSQVVRDSPLNTGELF
TRBV7-2 few ASSPLGNTGELF
TRBV7-4 - ASSLPDRGAPETQY
TRBV20-1 - SARDLGEGDTGELF
TRBV4-1 few ASSQDTGGLGNVLT
TRBV7-9 - ASSTAPSGITDTQY
TRBV12-3/TRBV12-4 few ASSFPERQGADTQY
TRBV7-6 few ASSSGTEEAF
TRBV2 few ASPRSGGAGEQF
TRBV24-1 many ATSAPGGDTQY
TRBV12-3/TRBV12-4 many ASSSGRIYT
TRBV10-2 - ASSEILGGTDTQY
TRBV12-3/TRBV12-4 - ASSSAGLASNEQY
TRBV28 - ASSIQEQY